These 17 T cell receptor beta chains were sequenced from one sample in a study of cytomegalovirus exposure and HLA in healthy donors. Assay: immunoSEQ multiplex PCR; the TCRdb copy retains only in-frame clones and omits some. The sample lists roughly 170,000 clones, 80% to 85% occurring once. Sequencing was carried out using PBMCs. The receptors were gathered from a young woman in good health and CMV-seropositive.

This chain links TRBV10-3 with TRBJ2-3, with 9 bases that match TRBD2. V dropped 8 bases and J dropped 5; count of bases not matched to a gene: 5. Germline CDR1 reads ENHRY; CDR2 reads SYGVKD. The CDR3 covers 13 residues. The CDR3 is CAILAGGEDTQYF. In DNA, the CDR3 is TGTGCCATCTTGGCGGGGGGGGAAGATACGCAGTATTTT.

The genes are TRBV27 and TRBJ2-4, with 7 bases fitting TRBD1. The CDR3 extends over 15 amino acids. CDR1 and CDR2 from the germline V gene are MNHEY and SMNVEV (reference sequence). J gave up 5 bases and V 6 bases, and 10 bases lay outside the gene matches. This CDR3 is CASRSLDRVQNIQYF. The CDR3 DNA is TGTGCCAGCAGATCCCTTGACAGGGTCCAAAACATTCAGTACTTC.

This clone appeared a single time. V gene TRBV30 combines with J gene TRBJ1-2; the D gene is possibly TRBD1 (6 bases). CDR3 length: 12 amino acids. Germline CDR1 GTSNPN, CDR2 SVGIG (reference sequence). Trimming pared 1 base from V and 8 bases from J, leaving 11 bases between. The chain's CDR3 is CAWSGGTPGYTF. The CDR3 coding sequence is TGTGCCTGGAGTGGAGGGACACCCGGCTACACCTTC.

The CDR3 loop reads CASSPAEGQGLTSPLHF. The CDR3 bases are TGTGCCAGCTCACCAGCGGAGGGACAGGGTTTAACTTCACCCCTCCACTTT. The chain recombines TRBV18 with TRBJ1-6; 9 nucleotides line up with TRBD1. This CDR3 region has 17 residues. CDR1 and CDR2 from the germline V gene are KGHSH and LQKENI. Germline trimming cut 2 bases from V and 9 bases from J; bases unmatched to any gene: 11.

This clone occurred a few times. This chain uses TRBV5-1 with TRBJ2-7; 7 bases are a match to TRBD1. Germline lookup yields CDR1 SGHRS and CDR2 YFSETQ. Unmatched junction bases numbered 8, after V lost 4 bases and J lost 1 base. This CDR3 spans 15 amino acids. In DNA form, the CDR3 reads TGCGCCAGCAGCGCCCCGGGACAGACATCCTACGAGCAGTACTTC. Residues: CASSAPGQTSYEQYF.

This clone was picked up one time. This chain connects TRBV2 to TRBJ1-5; the D gene is possibly TRBD1 (6 bases). Germline V lookup: CDR1 SNHLY, CDR2 FYNNEI. V was shortened by 11 bases and J by 3 bases, with 14 bases between the two germline ends. The CDR3 has 13 amino acids. This chain's CDR3 is CAGGQNLNQPQHF. CDR3 coding DNA: TGTGCCGGAGGACAGAATCTCAATCAGCCCCAGCATTTT.

The chain combines TRBV27 with TRBJ1-4; tentatively, D is TRBD1 (6 bases). The V end lost 6 bases, the J end lost 7 bases, and 18 bases lay between the germline ends. Per germline, CDR1 MNHEY and CDR2 SMNVEV (reference sequence). This CDR3 is built from 15 residues. The CDR3 DNA sequence: TGTGCCAGCAGGCCCTCACAGGGTTTTGTTGAAAAACTGTTTTTT. This codes for CASRPSQGFVEKLFF.

The chain carries TRBV4-3 and TRBJ2-7; no firm D call. CDR3 length: 15 amino acids. Germline V gives CDR1 LGHNA, CDR2 YSLEER. The V gene lost 0 bases and the J gene lost 2 bases, with 11 bases spanning the gap. DNA of the CDR3: TGCGCCAGCAGCCAAGATCAGTCCGGAGCCTACGAGCAGTACTTC. It encodes CASSQDQSGAYEQYF.

This clone was seen just once. Here the CDR3 reads CASSFTGTGRSLGGYTF. Here the CDR3 DNA reads TGTGCCAGCAGCTTTACCGGGACAGGGAGGTCTTTGGGCGGCTACACCTTC. The chain uses TRBV7-2 and TRBJ1-2; 9 bases are a match to TRBD1. V dropped 3 bases and J dropped 8; count of bases not matched to a gene: 16. Germline CDR1 SGHTA, CDR2 FQGNSA. The CDR3 is made up of 17 amino acids.

The chain uses TRBV6-5 and TRBJ2-1; D is uncertain. V shed 4 bases and J shed 4 bases, with 11 bases lying between them. This CDR3 region has 14 residues. Looked up from germline, CDR1 is MNHEY and CDR2 is SVGAGI. In DNA, the CDR3 is TGTGCCAGCAGTTCCGCGCCTGAGTACAATGAGCAGTTCTTC. Protein sequence: CASSSAPEYNEQFF.

This clone was picked up one time. For the CDR3, the DNA is TGTGCCAGCAGCTACCTGGGGACAGGGTCGAAGTACTTC. Its protein product is CASSYLGTGSKYF. This chain uses TRBV5-4 with TRBJ2-7; 9 bases map to TRBD1. Germline CDR1 reads SGHNT; CDR2 reads YYREEE (reference sequence). The CDR3 extends over 13 amino acids. With 3 bases clipped from V and 11 bases from J, the junction kept 9 bases outside the gene matches.

The chain has TRBV4-1 and TRBJ1-3; TRBD1 matches 9 bases. Germline V gene lookup returns CDR1 MGHRA and CDR2 YSYEKL. After removal of 3 bases from V and 9 bases from J, the junction contained 3 bases not matched to a gene. The CDR3 is made up of 13 amino acids. The CDR3 sequence is CASSHGQGFTIYF. The CDR3 DNA follows: TGCGCCAGCAGCCACGGACAGGGGTTCACCATATATTTT.

V is TRBV27 and J is TRBJ2-2; the D gene is possibly TRBD1 (5 bases). The germline gives CDR1 MNHEY, CDR2 SMNVEV (reference sequence). V was pared by 2 bases and J by 8 bases, with 9 bases between. The CDR3 sequence is 13 residues long. In nucleotides, the CDR3 is TGTGCCAGCAGTTTAGCAGGGAAAGGGGAGCTGTTTTTT. This translates into CASSLAGKGELFF.

Concerning this clone itself: This same CDR3 is encoded by further DNA sequences in the sample. The chain carries TRBV6-5 and TRBJ1-1; a weak D match, TRBD1 (5 bases). The CDR3 contains 13 residues. With 4 bases removed from V and 5 bases from J, the gap between germline ends came to 11 bases. Germline assignment: CDR1 MNHEY and CDR2 SVGAGI. The CDR3 bases are TGTGCCAGCAGTTCTGGGGGGAATACTGAAGCTTTCTTT. Encoded protein: CASSSGGNTEAFF.

V usage is TRBV6-6 and J usage is TRBJ2-7; a weak D match, TRBD1 (6 bases). This CDR3 contains 14 residues. Germline assignment: CDR1 MNHNY and CDR2 SVGAGI (reference sequence). V was cut by 0 bases and J by 3 bases, with 9 bases left in between. CDR3 coding DNA: TGTGCCAGCAGTTACTCGGGGGCGCTCTACGAGCAGTACTTC. It codes for CASSYSGALYEQYF.

This clone was seen a handful of times. J is TRBJ2-7 and V is TRBV19; D might be TRBD1 (6 bases). The CDR3 spans 14 residues. The V and J ends lost 3 bases and 4 bases respectively, with 13 bases between them. Germline CDR1 reads LNHDA; CDR2 reads SQIVND (reference sequence). In DNA, the CDR3 is TGTGCCAGTAGTATCAGGGGAGCAAGGTACGAGCAGTACTTC. This translates into CASSIRGARYEQYF. Full variable domain (remainder filled in from reference TRBV19 and TRBJ2-7): DGGITQSPKYLFRKEGQNVTLSCEQNLNHDAMYWYRQDPGQGLRLIYYSQIVNDFQKGDIAEGYSVSREKKESFPLTVTSAQKNPTAFYLCASSIRGARYEQYFGPGTRLTVT.

V gene TRBV19 combines with J gene TRBJ2-3; D not certain. The CDR3 covers 14 residues. Per the germline V gene, CDR1 is LNHDA and CDR2 is SQIVND (reference sequence). V gave up 5 bases and J gave up 0 bases, with 9 bases separating them. The CDR3 DNA is TGTGCCAGTAGTTTTGAGCTCAGCACAGATACGCAGTATTTT. It codes for CASSFELSTDTQYF. The full variable domain, its missing parts supplied by reference TRBV19 and TRBJ2-3, is DGGITQSPKYLFRKEGQNVTLSCEQNLNHDAMYWYRQDPGQGLRLIYYSQIVNDFQKGDIAEGYSVSREKKESFPLTVTSAQKNPTAFYLCASSFELSTDTQYFGPGTRLTVL.